Following are 32 T cell receptor beta chains from one sample sequenced in a study of blood T cell repertoires in COVID-19 (dated by TCRdb to about 2020). Receptor libraries were prepared by the immunoSEQ multiplex PCR assay. TCRdb's version of the immuneACCESS table is confined to in-frame rearrangements and falls short of the full clone set. An unresolved V gene accounts for under half of the shortfall where checked; the remainder is of unknown origin. The sample contains around 250,000 clones, about four fifths of them found a single time. The ten largest make up roughly 2% of the sample. Sequenced input: peripheral blood. The receptors originated from a young man who had recovered from COVID-19.

J is TRBJ1-4 and V is TRBV10-3; the D gene is possibly TRBD1 (5 bases). Trimming removed 10 bases from V and 5 bases from J, with 11 bases in between. CDR1 ENHRY and CDR2 SYGVKD come from the germline V gene. This CDR3 is 12 amino acids long. The chain's CDR3 is CATGKGNEKLFF. The CDR3 DNA sequence: TGTGCCACCGGTAAGGGGAATGAAAAACTGTTTTTT.

The chain combines TRBV5-1 with TRBJ2-2; D is perhaps TRBD1 (6 bases). There are 15 residues in the CDR3. V was cut by 0 bases and J by 1 base, with 7 bases left in between. Germline-derived CDR1 and CDR2 are SGHRS and YFSETQ. The CDR3 DNA follows: TGCGCCAGCAGCTTGGGGACAGAGAACACCGGGGAGCTGTTTTTT. This gives the protein CASSLGTENTGELFF. Together with reference TRBV5-1 and TRBJ2-2, the CDR3 gives the full variable domain: KAGVTQTPRYLIKTRGQQVTLSCSPISGHRSVSWYQQTPGQGLQFLFEYFSETQRNKGNFPGRFSGRQFSNSRSEMNVSTLELGDSALYLCASSLGTENTGELFFGEGSRLTVL.

The V call is TRBV3-1 (or the pseudogene TRBV3-2), the J call TRBJ1-1; possibly TRBD1 for D (5 bases). The length of the CDR3 is 14 residues. CDR1 is LGHDT and CDR2 is YNNKEL in the germline V gene (reference sequence). V was pared by 2 bases and J by 4 bases, with 11 bases between. The CDR3, as DNA: TGTGCCAGCAGCCAAATCCGGGGGAGCACTGAAGCTTTCTTT. Its translation is CASSQIRGSTEAFF.

CDR3 region: CASADRATYEQYF. The CDR3 coding sequence is TGCGCCAGCGCAGACAGGGCAACCTACGAGCAGTACTTC. The chain couples TRBV10-2 to TRBJ2-7; TRBD1 agrees at 7 bases. The junction had 6 bases not matched to a gene; V was cut back by 8 bases and J by 2 bases. The CDR3 runs 13 residues. The germline CDR1 and CDR2 sequences are WSHSY and SAAADI.

This chain joins TRBV7-9 and TRBJ2-7; 10 nucleotides line up with TRBD1. Germline assignment: CDR1 SEHNR and CDR2 FQNEAQ (reference sequence). This CDR3 region has 15 residues. Losses at the gene ends were 1 base for V and 5 bases for J; bases not matched to a gene: 5. CDR3 region: CASSLVGQGHHEQYF. The DNA of the CDR3 is TGTGCCAGCAGCTTAGTGGGACAGGGGCACCACGAGCAGTACTTC.

The gene calls are TRBV18 and TRBJ1-3, with a weak D call TRBD1 (5 bases). The V end was cut by 0 bases, the J end by 0 bases, with 12 bases between. The germline V gene encodes CDR1 KGHSH and CDR2 LQKENI. The CDR3 runs 17 residues. The CDR3 nucleotides are TGTGCCAGCTCACCACCGAATCCGGGACTCTCTGGAAACACCATATATTTT. It codes for CASSPPNPGLSGNTIYF.

V usage is TRBV6-5 and J usage is TRBJ2-1, with 8 bases matching TRBD2. CDR1 MNHEY and CDR2 SVGAGI come from the germline V gene. The junction had 7 bases not matched to a gene; V was cut back by 8 bases and J by 4 bases. This CDR3 is built from 14 residues. The chain's CDR3 is CASGQTSVYNEQFF. In DNA form, the CDR3 reads TGTGCCAGCGGACAGACTAGCGTATACAATGAGCAGTTCTTC.

The chain carries TRBV13 and TRBJ1-3; D perhaps matches TRBD1 (6 bases). This CDR3 is built from 19 residues. In germline, CDR1 is PRHDT, CDR2 FYEKMQ (reference sequence). V dropped 6 bases and J dropped 0 bases, with 24 bases sitting between them. CDR3 nucleotide sequence: TGTGCCAGCAGTAAAGTCCTTATCCACAACAGGGACTCTGGAAACACCATATATTTT. Translated, it gives CASSKVLIHNRDSGNTIYF.

This clone was seen repeatedly, ten times or more. The chain couples TRBV9 to TRBJ2-1; possibly TRBD2 for D (7 bases). CDR1 and CDR2 from the germline V gene are SGDLS and YYNGEE. The CDR3 is 15 amino acids. Trimming left V 1 base short and J 4 bases short, with 12 bases between. In DNA form, the CDR3 reads TGTGCCAGCAGCGTATCCGGGGGGCTTTACAATGAGCAGTTCTTC. Its translation is CASSVSGGLYNEQFF. Looking up the rest from reference TRBV9 and TRBJ2-1 gives the full variable domain: DSGVTQTPKHLITATGQRVTLRCSPRSGDLSVYWYQQSLDQGLQFLIQYYNGEERAKGNILERFSAQQFPDLHSELNLSSLELGDSALYFCASSVSGGLYNEQFFGPGTRLTVL.

Only a few counts were recorded for this clone. The rearrangement uses TRBV7-9 and TRBJ1-6; tentative D call: TRBD1 (5 bases). CDR3 length equals 13 residues. Trimming removed 8 bases at V and 14 bases at J, with 19 bases between. Germline CDR1 SEHNR, CDR2 FQNEAQ (reference sequence). In DNA form, the CDR3 reads TGTGCCAGCCGGCCCTCTGGGGCTCCCACCCTCCACTTT. It encodes CASRPSGAPTLHF.

This clone was detected only a few times. The V and J genes are TRBV2 and TRBJ1-1; 7 positions agree with TRBD1. V lost 6 bases and J lost 4; bases outside the gene matches: 5. The V gene's germline CDR1 is SNHLY and CDR2 FYNNEI. The CDR3 contains 13 residues. The CDR3 reads CASSPGGITEAFF. Here the CDR3 DNA reads TGTGCCAGCAGCCCAGGGGGTATCACTGAAGCTTTCTTT.

The chain recombines TRBV6-6 with TRBJ2-7; tentative D call: TRBD2 (7 bases). There are 14 residues in the CDR3. Trimming removed 7 bases from V and 5 bases from J, with 18 bases in between. Germline V gene lookup returns CDR1 MNHNY and CDR2 SVGAGI (reference sequence). CDR3 loop: CASTSWGGQDEQYF. The CDR3 coding sequence is TGTGCCAGCACGTCATGGGGGGGCCAGGACGAGCAGTACTTC.

The chain is built from TRBV5-4 and TRBJ2-1; tentatively, D is TRBD2 (7 bases). The V gene lost 4 bases and the J gene lost 6 bases, with 14 bases spanning the gap. This CDR3 is 14 amino acids long. Germline-derived CDR1 and CDR2 are SGHNT and YYREEE (reference sequence). The CDR3 DNA reads TGTGCCAGCAGCCCCCCGGGGGGCCGCAATGAGCAGTTCTTC. Translated, it gives CASSPPGGRNEQFF.

CDR3 bases: TGTGCCAGCAGCACCCTCCGGGACAGGTCGCATGAGCAGTTCTTC. Amino acid sequence: CASSTLRDRSHEQFF. This chain joins TRBV6-5 and TRBJ2-1; TRBD1 matches at 8 bases. The trim removed 6 bases at V and 8 bases at J, leaving 12 bases unmatched. Germline CDR1 and CDR2: MNHEY and SVGAGI. CDR3 length equals 15 residues.

The chain carries TRBV6-2 or TRBV6-3 and TRBJ2-3; D possibly corresponds to TRBD1 (5 bases). V lost 6 bases and J 5 bases, leaving 9 bases between the germline ends. The CDR3 runs to 12 residues. Germline assignment: CDR1 MNHEY and CDR2 SVGEGT. CDR3 sequence reads: CASSLQVDTQYF. CDR3 bases: TGTGCCAGCAGCTTACAGGTAGATACGCAGTATTTT.

The CDR3 spells CASSLEASGGTDTQYF. The CDR3, as DNA: TGTGCCAGCAGCTTAGAGGCTAGCGGGGGCACAGATACGCAGTATTTT. V gene TRBV7-2 combines with J gene TRBJ2-3; 9 nucleotides agree with TRBD2. The J segment lost 1 base and the V segment lost 1 base, leaving 3 bases of the junction unmatched. The germline V gene encodes CDR1 SGHTA and CDR2 FQGNSA. The CDR3 totals 16 residues. Variable domain in full (rest from reference TRBV7-2 and TRBJ2-3): GAGVSQSPSNKVTEKGKDVELRCDPISGHTALYWYRQSLGQGLEFLIYFQGNSAPDKSGLPSDRFSAERTGGSVSTLTIQRTQQEDSAVYLCASSLEASGGTDTQYFGPGTRLTVL.

This clone was seen only once. This rearrangement joins TRBV10-1 to TRBJ2-3; 13 nucleotides agree with TRBD2. The CDR3 spans 16 residues. V shed 3 bases and J 8 bases; nucleotides not matched to a gene: 8. Germline V gene lookup returns CDR1 WNHNN and CDR2 SYGVQD (reference sequence). This CDR3 is CASSDQLAGGAGTQYF. DNA of the CDR3: TGCGCCAGCAGTGATCAACTAGCGGGGGGGGCCGGTACGCAGTATTTT.

There are a few counts of this clone. This chain uses TRBV5-1 with TRBJ1-6; D call uncertain. CDR1 SGHRS and CDR2 YFSETQ come from the germline V gene. The CDR3 is 15 residues long. V lost 0 bases to trimming and J lost 4 bases, with 8 bases between them. The CDR3 region is CASSLVGRYNSPLHF. In DNA form, the CDR3 reads TGCGCCAGCAGCTTGGTCGGGAGGTATAATTCACCCCTCCACTTT. Using reference TRBV5-1 and TRBJ1-6 for the parts outside the CDR3, the full variable domain is KAGVTQTPRYLIKTRGQQVTLSCSPISGHRSVSWYQQTPGQGLQFLFEYFSETQRNKGNFPGRFSGRQFSNSRSEMNVSTLELGDSALYLCASSLVGRYNSPLHFGNGTRLTVT.

The V gene is TRBV13, the J gene TRBJ2-1; a possible D gene is TRBD1 (5 bases). Germline V gene sequence: CDR1 PRHDT, CDR2 FYEKMQ (reference sequence). This CDR3 comprises 14 residues. V dropped 3 bases and J dropped 9 bases, with 15 bases sitting between them. The DNA for the CDR3 is TGTGCCAGCAGCTTCAATAGAAGGGGTAGTGAGCAGTTCTTC. Residues: CASSFNRRGSEQFF. Full variable domain (remainder filled in from reference TRBV13 and TRBJ2-1): AAGVIQSPRHLIKEKRETATLKCYPIPRHDTVYWYQQGPGQDPQFLISFYEKMQSDKGSIPDRFSAQQFSDYHSELNMSSLELGDSALYFCASSFNRRGSEQFFGPGTRLTVL.

The chain carries TRBV5-5 and TRBJ2-1; maybe TRBD1 (6 bases). Looked up from germline, CDR1 is SGHKS and CDR2 is YYEKEE (reference sequence). The V and J ends lost 1 base and 2 bases respectively, with 10 bases between them. This CDR3 region has 15 residues. Here the CDR3 DNA reads TGTGCCAGCAGCTTGTGGCAGGGGACCTACAATGAGCAGTTCTTC. It translates to CASSLWQGTYNEQFF. The whole variable domain, filled in from reference TRBV5-5 and TRBJ2-1, reads DAGVTQSPTHLIKTRGQQVTLRCSPISGHKSVSWYQQVLGQGPQFIFQYYEKEERGRGNFPDRFSARQFPNYSSELNVNALLLGDSALYLCASSLWQGTYNEQFFGPGTRLTVL.

This chain uses TRBV5-1 with TRBJ1-2; no reliable D call. Germline CDR1 is SGHRS and CDR2 is YFSETQ. Between the trimmed V and J ends, which lost 0 bases and 11 bases, there was a span of 17 bases. The length of the CDR3 is 14 residues. The CDR3 spells CASSLAVGHSRYTF. CDR3 in DNA: TGCGCCAGCAGCTTGGCCGTGGGCCATTCCAGGTACACCTTC.

The chain couples TRBV4-1 to TRBJ2-2; TRBD2 matches 11 bases. The CDR3 consists of 16 residues. Germline V gene sequence: CDR1 MGHRA, CDR2 YSYEKL. V shed 4 bases, J shed 7 bases, and the junction held 8 bases outside the gene matches. CDR3 sequence: CASSLPVAGGRGELFF. The CDR3 nucleotides read TGCGCCAGCAGCCTCCCTGTAGCGGGGGGGCGCGGGGAGCTGTTTTTT.

This clone has a handful of counts. V and J are TRBV28 and TRBJ1-6; D gene uncertain. Germline V lookup: CDR1 MDHEN, CDR2 SYDVKM. The CDR3 runs to 14 residues. V was clipped by 2 bases and J by 9 bases, with 11 bases between them. This CDR3 is CASSLTQVGSPLHF. The CDR3 DNA is TGTGCCAGCAGTTTAACCCAGGTTGGTTCACCCCTCCACTTT.

The chain employs TRBV9 and TRBJ2-1; 7 bases agree with TRBD2. Germline V gene lookup returns CDR1 SGDLS and CDR2 YYNGEE. This CDR3 comprises 15 residues. The J segment lost 7 bases and the V segment lost 0 bases, leaving 7 bases of the junction unmatched. The CDR3 sequence: CASSVGGGGGNEQFF. The CDR3 bases are TGTGCCAGCAGCGTAGGAGGCGGGGGTGGTAATGAGCAGTTCTTC.

This chain links TRBV27 with TRBJ2-5; D is ambiguous. Germline-derived CDR1 and CDR2 are MNHEY and SMNVEV (reference sequence). V was pared by 0 bases and J by 2 bases, with 4 bases between. The length of the CDR3 is 13 residues. CDR3 loop: CASSLSVQETQYF. The DNA for the CDR3 is TGTGCCAGCAGTTTATCTGTACAAGAGACCCAGTACTTC.

Here the CDR3 reads CASSQGPGQGLLDYGYTF. CDR3 nucleotides: TGCGCCAGCAGCCAGGGGCCGGGACAGGGCTTATTAGACTATGGCTACACCTTC. This rearrangement joins TRBV4-1 to TRBJ1-2; 9 bases agree with TRBD1. V lost 3 bases and J lost 3; bases outside the gene matches: 14. Germline-derived CDR1 and CDR2 are MGHRA and YSYEKL. This CDR3 has 18 amino acids.

The chain has TRBV3-1 (or the pseudogene TRBV3-2) and TRBJ2-3; 8 positions agree with TRBD2. Per the germline V gene, CDR1 is LGHDT and CDR2 is YNNKEL (reference sequence). The CDR3 extends over 15 amino acids. The V segment lost 7 bases and the J segment 1 base; nucleotides outside the gene matches: 7. The CDR3, as DNA: TGTGCCAGCACCTTGACTAGCGTGGGCACAGATACGCAGTATTTT. This encodes CASTLTSVGTDTQYF.

The genes are TRBV3-1 (or the pseudogene TRBV3-2) and TRBJ1-1; 7 bases map to TRBD1. There are 14 residues in the CDR3. V trimming: 4 bases; J trimming: 7 bases; junction bases outside the gene matches: 9. CDR1 and CDR2 from the germline V gene are LGHDT and YNNKEL (reference sequence). The CDR3 sequence: CASSRGGTDGEAFF. DNA for the CDR3: TGTGCCAGCAGCCGAGGAGGGACAGACGGTGAAGCTTTCTTT.

The gene calls are TRBV12-3 or TRBV12-4 and TRBJ2-7; D is possibly TRBD1 (6 bases). The V and J ends lost 4 bases and 0 bases respectively, with 7 bases between them. The CDR3 loop spans 13 amino acids. The CDR3 sequence: CASSYRASYEQYF. CDR3 bases: TGTGCCAGCAGTTACAGGGCCTCCTACGAGCAGTACTTC.

This sequence joins TRBV28 and TRBJ2-7; 12 positions agree with TRBD1. CDR3 size: 16 residues. The germline gives CDR1 MDHEN, CDR2 SYDVKM. With V trimmed by 4 bases and J by 3 bases, 7 bases remained unmatched. The CDR3 nucleotides are TGTGCCAGCAGTTCCGCCGGGACAGGGGGCTTCTACGAGCAGTACGTC. Its translation is CASSSAGTGGFYEQYV.

Here the CDR3 DNA reads TGTGCCAGCACCCTGGGGGGACGGGCTGATCAGCCCCAGCATTTT. Translated, it gives CASTLGGRADQPQHF. The chain joins TRBV6-6 to TRBJ1-5, with D perhaps TRBD1 (5 bases). V gave up 7 bases and J gave up 5 bases, with 18 bases separating them. Germline assignment: CDR1 MNHNY and CDR2 SVGAGI (reference sequence). The CDR3 has 15 residues.

J is TRBJ2-1 and V is TRBV7-2, with TRBD1 matching 11 bases. The length of the CDR3 is 16 residues. J gave up 9 bases and V 2 bases, and 9 bases lay outside the gene matches. Germline V gives CDR1 SGHTA, CDR2 FQGNSA. The CDR3 coding sequence is TGTGCCAGCAGCTTAAGGCCCCGGGACAGGGGGGTTGAGCAGTTCTTC. It yields the protein CASSLRPRDRGVEQFF.